The 11 T cell receptor beta chains given below trace back to one sample, sequenced in a study of cytomegalovirus exposure and HLA in healthy donors. Amplification used 60 Vbeta primers and 13 Jbeta primers. The method was immunoSEQ multiplex PCR; TCRdb's version includes in-frame clones alone and lacks a portion of them. This sample carries under 250,000 clones, about 85% of them seen once, and the ten largest clones take roughly a tenth. Sequences were obtained from PBMCs. The receptors shown here come from a woman aged 45-60 years in good health and CMV-seropositive.

The chain couples TRBV11-1 to TRBJ2-3; TRBD2 might be the D (6 bases). Germline values: CDR1 SGHAT, CDR2 FQDESV (reference sequence). CDR3 length: 18 residues. Trimming left V 2 bases short and J 1 base short, with 19 bases between. CDR3 loop: CASSLLPMGGTGTDTQYF. The DNA for the CDR3 is TGTGCCAGCAGCTTACTCCCCATGGGGGGTACGGGCACAGATACGCAGTATTTT. The full variable domain, with the rest looked up from reference TRBV11-1 and TRBJ2-3, is EAEVAQSPRYKITEKSQAVAFWCDPISGHATLYWYRQILGQGPELLVQFQDESVVDDSQLPKDRFSAERLKGVDSTLKIQPAELGDSAMYLCASSLLPMGGTGTDTQYFGPGTRLTVL.

This chain uses TRBV7-9 with TRBJ2-7, with D possibly matching TRBD2 (5 bases). V was clipped by 4 bases and J by 4 bases, with 8 bases between them. There are 12 residues in the CDR3. The germline V gene has CDR1 SEHNR and CDR2 FQNEAQ (reference sequence). The chain's CDR3 is CASSSRLYEQYF. The CDR3 DNA sequence: TGTGCCAGCAGCTCTCGACTATACGAGCAGTACTTC.

There are a few counts of this clone. This chain joins TRBV7-9 and TRBJ1-1, with D uncertain. The CDR3 length is 13 residues. Germline values: CDR1 SEHNR, CDR2 FQNEAQ (reference sequence). Trimming left V 5 bases short and J 3 bases short, with 10 bases between. CDR3 residues: CASSPRRDTEAFF. In DNA form, the CDR3 reads TGTGCCAGCAGCCCTAGGAGGGACACTGAAGCTTTCTTT.

With respect to this clone: Within the sample, other DNA sequences also encode this same CDR3. The V and J genes are TRBV7-9 and TRBJ1-6; D perhaps matches TRBD1 (6 bases). The CDR3 is 15 residues long. Trimming shortened V by 1 base and J by 5 bases, and 9 bases separated the two germline ends. Germline V gene sequence: CDR1 SEHNR, CDR2 FQNEAQ (reference sequence). The CDR3, as DNA: TGTGCCAGCAGCTTAGGGACAGCCGATAATTCACCCCTCCACTTT. It encodes CASSLGTADNSPLHF. Full variable domain (missing parts from reference TRBV7-9 and TRBJ1-6): DTGVSQNPRHKITKRGQNVTFRCDPISEHNRLYWYRQTLGQGPEFLTYFQNEAQLEKSRLLSDRFSAERPKGSFSTLEIQRTEQGDSAMYLCASSLGTADNSPLHFGNGTRLTVT.

This chain links TRBV4-3 with TRBJ2-7; 8 positions match TRBD1. Looked up from germline, CDR1 is LGHNA and CDR2 is YSLEER. The CDR3 is 16 amino acids. The junction had 8 bases not matched to a gene; V was cut back by 0 bases and J by 4 bases. The CDR3 DNA follows: TGCGCCAGCAGCCAAGACCGGGGGACAGGAAGTTACGAGCAGTACTTC. It yields the protein CASSQDRGTGSYEQYF.

The chain has TRBV28 and TRBJ1-2, with D uncertain. Between the trimmed V and J ends, which lost 3 bases and 2 bases, there was a span of 10 bases. This CDR3 is 14 amino acids long. Germline assignment: CDR1 MDHEN and CDR2 SYDVKM. The CDR3 DNA is TGTGCCAGCAGTTTCGGAGCTTCGAACTATGGCTACACCTTC. Translated, it gives CASSFGASNYGYTF.

The gene calls are TRBV7-9 and TRBJ2-5; 8 bases map to TRBD1. The germline CDR1 and CDR2 sequences are SEHNR and FQNEAQ (reference sequence). Trimming removed 5 bases from V and 1 base from J; junction bases left unmatched: 15. The CDR3 consists of 18 residues. The CDR3 sequence is CASSRYIGTGEFQETQYF. For the CDR3, the DNA is TGTGCCAGCAGCCGTTATATCGGGACAGGAGAATTCCAAGAGACCCAGTACTTC.

This clone was detected a few times. The chain links TRBV6-6 to TRBJ1-4, with D possibly TRBD1 on 5 matching bases. Germline assignment: CDR1 MNHNY and CDR2 SVGAGI (reference sequence). Trimming pared 7 bases from V and 8 bases from J, leaving 14 bases between. The CDR3 spans 13 residues. The CDR3 is CASNSGTHEKLFF. Here the CDR3 DNA reads TGTGCCAGCAACTCTGGGACTCACGAAAAACTGTTTTTT.

The gene calls are TRBV7-3 and TRBJ2-5, with a possible D match to TRBD1 (6 bases). V lost 4 bases, J lost 1 base, and 16 bases lay in between. Germline lookup yields CDR1 SGHTA and CDR2 FQGTGA. This CDR3 has 16 residues. Written as DNA, the CDR3 is TGTGCCAGCAGCTCCCCGGACAGAGGGCTCCAAGAGACCCAGTACTTC. Its protein product is CASSSPDRGLQETQYF. Drawing the rest from reference TRBV7-3 and TRBJ2-5, the complete variable domain is GAGVSQTPSNKVTEKGKYVELRCDPISGHTALYWYRQSLGQGPEFLIYFQGTGAADDSGLPNDRFFAVRPEGSVSTLKIQRTERGDSAVYLCASSSPDRGLQETQYFGPGTRLLVL.

The chain uses TRBV7-2 and TRBJ2-1; 9 nucleotides match TRBD2. Germline loops: CDR1 SGHTA, CDR2 FQGNSA. The ends lost 1 base at V and 7 bases at J; junction bases unmatched: 2. This CDR3 has 14 amino acids. In DNA, the CDR3 is TGTGCCAGCAGCTTAGGGGGACTAGCTAATGAGCAGTTCTTC. Translation gives CASSLGGLANEQFF.

This chain uses TRBV19 with TRBJ2-1; 13 bases agree with TRBD2. Trimming at V came to 5 bases and at J to 8 bases, leaving 9 bases not matched to a gene. In germline, CDR1 is LNHDA, CDR2 SQIVND (reference sequence). CDR3 length equals 16 residues. CDR3 sequence: CASSEGLAGPGDEQFF. The CDR3 region has the DNA TGTGCCAGTAGTGAGGGACTAGCGGGACCTGGGGATGAGCAGTTCTTC.